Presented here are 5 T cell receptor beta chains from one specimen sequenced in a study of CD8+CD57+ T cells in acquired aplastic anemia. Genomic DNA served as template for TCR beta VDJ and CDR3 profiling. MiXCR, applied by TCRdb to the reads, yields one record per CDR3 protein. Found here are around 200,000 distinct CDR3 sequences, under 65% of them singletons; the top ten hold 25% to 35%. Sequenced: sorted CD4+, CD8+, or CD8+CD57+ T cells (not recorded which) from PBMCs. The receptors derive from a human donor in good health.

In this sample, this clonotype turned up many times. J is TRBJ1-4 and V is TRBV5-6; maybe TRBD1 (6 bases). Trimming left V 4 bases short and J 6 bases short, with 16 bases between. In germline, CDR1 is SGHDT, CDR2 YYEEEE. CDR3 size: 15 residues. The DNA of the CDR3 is TGTGCCAGCAGCCCGTCACCCACAGGGTATGAAAAACTGTTTTTT. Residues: CASSPSPTGYEKLFF.

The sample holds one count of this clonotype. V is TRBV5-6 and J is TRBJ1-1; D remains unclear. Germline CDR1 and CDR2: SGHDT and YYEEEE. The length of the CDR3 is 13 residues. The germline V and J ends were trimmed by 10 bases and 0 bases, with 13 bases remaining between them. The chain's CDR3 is CAARRSLNTEAFF. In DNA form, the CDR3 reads TGTGCCGCACGACGGAGTCTGAACACTGAAGCTTTCTTT. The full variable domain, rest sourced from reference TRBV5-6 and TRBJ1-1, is DAGVTQSPTHLIKTRGQQVTLRCSPKSGHDTVSWYQQALGQGPQFIFQYYEEEERQRGNFPDRFSGHQFPNYSSELNVNALLLGDSALYLCAARRSLNTEAFFGQGTRLTVV.

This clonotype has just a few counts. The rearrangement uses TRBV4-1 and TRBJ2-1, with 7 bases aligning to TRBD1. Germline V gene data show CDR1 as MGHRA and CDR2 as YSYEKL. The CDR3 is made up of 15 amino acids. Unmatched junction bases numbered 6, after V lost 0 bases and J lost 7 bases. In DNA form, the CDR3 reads TGCGCCAGCAGCCAAGATCAGGGCAGGGGGAATGAGCAGTTCTTC. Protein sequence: CASSQDQGRGNEQFF.

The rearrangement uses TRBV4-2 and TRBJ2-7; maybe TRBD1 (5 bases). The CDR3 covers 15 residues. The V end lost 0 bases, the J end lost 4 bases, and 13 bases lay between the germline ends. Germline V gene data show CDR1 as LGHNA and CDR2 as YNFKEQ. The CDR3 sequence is CASSQDWGQVYEQYF. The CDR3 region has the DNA TGTGCCAGCAGCCAAGACTGGGGCCAAGTTTACGAGCAGTACTTC.

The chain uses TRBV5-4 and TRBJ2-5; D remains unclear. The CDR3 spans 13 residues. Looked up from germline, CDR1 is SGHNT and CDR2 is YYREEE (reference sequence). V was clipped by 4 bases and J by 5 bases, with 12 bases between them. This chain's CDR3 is CASSQVGLETQYF. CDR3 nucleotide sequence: TGTGCCAGCAGCCAAGTCGGGCTGGAGACCCAGTACTTC.